The 23 T cell receptor beta chains presented below share a single source sample, sequenced in a study of blood T cell repertoires in COVID-19. Produced via immunoSEQ multiplex PCR; TCRdb's table is partial and in-frame only. The sample contains 350,000 to 450,000 clones, roughly four fifths of which appear only once. Sequencing was performed on PBMCs or T cells enriched from blood (not recorded which). These receptors were taken from a woman in her 50s who had recovered from COVID-19.

This chain joins TRBV6-2 or TRBV6-3 and TRBJ1-1; D gene unclear. There are 14 residues in the CDR3. The germline V and J ends were trimmed by 1 base and 1 base, with 7 bases remaining between them. Germline V gene data show CDR1 as MNHEY and CDR2 as SVGEGT. DNA for the CDR3: TGTGCCAGCAGTTACTTTTCAGAGAACACTGAAGCTTTCTTT. It yields the protein CASSYFSENTEAFF.

The chain recombines TRBV28 with TRBJ2-3; perhaps TRBD1 as D (6 bases). This CDR3 is 15 amino acids long. Germline V lookup: CDR1 MDHEN, CDR2 SYDVKM. V shed 5 bases and J shed 0 bases, with 12 bases lying between them. CDR3 in DNA: TGTGCCAGCAGTCCGACAGGCCGAAGCACAGATACGCAGTATTTT. Amino acids: CASSPTGRSTDTQYF.

This clone was recorded once. This chain uses TRBV7-6 with TRBJ2-2, with TRBD2 as a possible D gene (6 bases). The CDR3 has 16 amino acids. V lost 1 base, J lost 1 base, and 10 bases lay in between. CDR1 and CDR2 from the germline V gene are SGHVS and FNYEAQ. The CDR3 here is CASSLESSGNTGELFF. CDR3 in DNA: TGTGCCAGCAGCTTAGAGAGTAGCGGGAACACCGGGGAGCTGTTTTTT.

The CDR3 reads CAWSGGTNYGYTF. In nucleotides, the CDR3 is TGTGCCTGGAGCGGAGGAACTAACTATGGCTACACCTTC. The V and J genes are TRBV30 and TRBJ1-2; unclear D gene. The CDR3 totals 13 residues. Germline assignment: CDR1 GTSNPN and CDR2 SVGIG (reference sequence). V shed 3 bases and J shed 0 bases, with 8 bases lying between them.

The chain recombines TRBV11-2 with TRBJ2-1; TRBD1 aligns across 8 bases. The length of the CDR3 is 15 residues. Germline V CDR1 and CDR2: SGHAT, FQNNGV. Trimming took 5 bases from V and 14 from J; bases not matched to a gene: 17. This CDR3 is CASSAGTGLFEEKFF. CDR3 coding DNA: TGTGCCAGCAGCGCAGGGACAGGACTCTTCGAAGAAAAGTTCTTC.

The chain has TRBV6-6 and TRBJ1-1; 7 nucleotides align to TRBD1. The germline V gene has CDR1 MNHNY and CDR2 SVGAGI (reference sequence). This CDR3 comprises 14 residues. Losses at the gene ends were 6 bases for V and 4 bases for J; bases not matched to a gene: 8. The CDR3 coding sequence is TGTGCCAGCAGGATGGACAGGCGGGTCACTGAAGCTTTCTTT. Its translation is CASRMDRRVTEAFF.

The chain uses TRBV5-8 and TRBJ1-1; TRBD1 matches 9 bases. The CDR3 loop spans 16 amino acids. Trimming cost V 4 bases and J 3 bases; bases outside gene matches: 10. Germline CDR1 SGHTS, CDR2 YDEGEE. CDR3: CASSGTGSWTDTEAFF. The CDR3 DNA follows: TGTGCCAGCAGCGGGACAGGGAGTTGGACGGACACTGAAGCTTTCTTT.

The chain links TRBV4-2 to TRBJ2-1, with 13 bases that match TRBD2. The CDR3 is 16 amino acids. J lost 5 bases, V lost 3 bases, and 4 bases had no gene match. Germline lookup yields CDR1 LGHNA and CDR2 YNFKEQ. Here the CDR3 DNA reads TGTGCCAGCAGCCAGGGGACTAGCGGGGTTAACAATGAGCAGTTCTTC. Protein sequence: CASSQGTSGVNNEQFF.

This clone was observed a few times. V and J are TRBV4-2 and TRBJ1-1, with D maybe TRBD1 (5 bases). Germline V gene lookup returns CDR1 LGHNA and CDR2 YNFKEQ. The CDR3 extends over 14 amino acids. V gave up 5 bases and J gave up 6 bases, with 16 bases separating them. CDR3 DNA sequence: TGTGCCAGCAGCTTTATTGTGGGGGAGGCTGAAGCTTTCTTT. The encoded protein is CASSFIVGEAEAFF.

The chain carries TRBV4-2 and TRBJ2-3, with 9 positions matching TRBD2. After removal of 0 bases from V and 5 bases from J, the junction contained 6 bases not matched to a gene. Germline V gene sequence: CDR1 LGHNA, CDR2 YNFKEQ. The CDR3 is made up of 16 amino acids. The CDR3 loop is CASSQDLSGGLDTQYF. CDR3 DNA sequence: TGTGCCAGCAGCCAAGACCTCAGCGGGGGGTTAGATACGCAGTATTTT.

The chain combines TRBV9 with TRBJ2-1; 7 nucleotides line up with TRBD2. The CDR3 loop spans 15 amino acids. Germline V gives CDR1 SGDLS, CDR2 YYNGEE. The V and J ends lost 6 bases and 8 bases, in that order; junction bases with no gene match: 14. CDR3 region: CASNGGTLTSDEQFF. CDR3 DNA: TGTGCCAGCAACGGGGGGACTCTTACCTCGGATGAGCAGTTCTTC. The full variable domain, its missing parts supplied by reference TRBV9 and TRBJ2-1, is DSGVTQTPKHLITATGQRVTLRCSPRSGDLSVYWYQQSLDQGLQFLIQYYNGEERAKGNILERFSAQQFPDLHSELNLSSLELGDSALYFCASNGGTLTSDEQFFGPGTRLTVL.

The chain couples TRBV6-5 to TRBJ2-2; TRBD2 aligns across 11 bases. V dropped 6 bases and J dropped 4; count of bases not matched to a gene: 1. The CDR3 is 14 residues long. Germline V gives CDR1 MNHEY, CDR2 SVGAGI. CDR3 in DNA: TGTGCCAGCAGCCTAGCGGGAGGCACCGGGGAGCTGTTTTTT. Translating it yields CASSLAGGTGELFF.

This chain links TRBV3-1 (or the pseudogene TRBV3-2) with TRBJ1-3; 8 bases are shared with TRBD1. This CDR3 has 14 amino acids. V shed 1 base and J 10 bases; nucleotides not matched to a gene: 6. CDR1 and CDR2 from the germline V gene are LGHDT and YNNKEL (reference sequence). CDR3 in DNA: TGTGCCAGCAGCCAAGCCGACAGGGGAGGGACCATATATTTT. As protein: CASSQADRGGTIYF.

The J gene is TRBJ1-3, the V gene TRBV7-2, with TRBD1 matching 10 bases. The CDR3 loop spans 18 amino acids. The V gene end was trimmed by 5 bases and the J gene end by 0 bases; junction bases not matched to a gene: 10. Germline values: CDR1 SGHTA, CDR2 FQGNSA. CDR3 amino acids: CASSAGTGVAFSGNTIYF. In DNA form, the CDR3 reads TGTGCCAGCAGCGCCGGGACAGGGGTCGCCTTCTCTGGAAACACCATATATTTT.

CDR3 sequence reads: CASQGWGLNPTGELFF. The CDR3 DNA is TGTGCCAGTCAAGGTTGGGGACTGAACCCCACCGGGGAGCTGTTTTTT. The genes are TRBV19 and TRBJ2-2; D is possibly TRBD2 (6 bases). This CDR3 region has 16 residues. CDR1 and CDR2 from the germline V gene are LNHDA and SQIVND (reference sequence). The germline V and J ends were trimmed by 8 bases and 4 bases, with 20 bases remaining between them.

This clone was detected once. The rearrangement joins TRBV25-1 to TRBJ1-2; no clear D. CDR1 MGHDK and CDR2 SYGVNS come from the germline V gene. This CDR3 is 16 amino acids long. Trimming removed 2 bases from V and 7 bases from J, with 20 bases in between. Written as DNA, the CDR3 is TGTGCCAGCAGTGAAGGTTTCACGGGATCAGGTGGTGGCTACACCTTC. Translated, it gives CASSEGFTGSGGGYTF.

J is TRBJ2-2 and V is TRBV7-9; a possible D gene is TRBD1 (5 bases). This CDR3 contains 14 residues. V lost 5 bases, J lost 7 bases, and 14 bases lay in between. Germline V lookup: CDR1 SEHNR, CDR2 FQNEAQ (reference sequence). The CDR3 loop is CASSAQGASGELFF. The CDR3 DNA follows: TGTGCCAGCAGCGCCCAGGGTGCTAGCGGGGAGCTGTTTTTT.

This chain uses TRBV11-3 with TRBJ1-1, with 8 nucleotides matching TRBD1. Looked up from germline, CDR1 is SGHNT and CDR2 is YENEEA. The CDR3 contains 16 residues. V shed 2 bases, J shed 2 bases, and the junction held 7 bases outside the gene matches. The CDR3 sequence is CASSLRVGQGNTEAFF. The CDR3 coding sequence is TGTGCCAGCAGCTTACGGGTCGGACAGGGAAACACTGAAGCTTTCTTT.

The gene calls are TRBV27 and TRBJ1-2, with 8 bases fitting TRBD1. CDR3 length: 14 residues. Germline CDR1 is MNHEY and CDR2 is SMNVEV (reference sequence). With 5 bases clipped from V and 8 bases from J, the junction kept 10 bases outside the gene matches. CDR3 protein: CASSLGTGTYGYTF. In DNA form, the CDR3 reads TGTGCCAGCAGTCTCGGGACAGGAACTTACGGCTACACCTTC.

The chain carries TRBV5-4 and TRBJ1-1; no clear D gene. Germline CDR1 and CDR2: SGHNT and YYREEE (reference sequence). CDR3 length: 14 residues. The germline V and J ends were trimmed by 0 bases and 1 base, with 7 bases remaining between them. The CDR3 DNA reads as TGTGCCAGCAGCTTGGGAGTCGGGAACACTGAAGCTTTCTTT. Translation: CASSLGVGNTEAFF.

The rearrangement uses TRBV28 and TRBJ1-2; 7 bases are a match to TRBD1. Trimming cost V 4 bases and J 0 bases; bases outside gene matches: 8. The germline V gene has CDR1 MDHEN and CDR2 SYDVKM. This CDR3 comprises 16 residues. CDR3 loop: CASSSGRGSANYGYTF. The CDR3 coding sequence is TGTGCCAGCAGTTCTGGCAGGGGGTCGGCTAACTATGGCTACACCTTC.

The V call is TRBV6-2 or TRBV6-3, the J call TRBJ1-5; no definite D call. V lost 3 bases and J 4 bases, leaving 19 bases between the germline ends. This CDR3 has 17 amino acids. Germline V lookup: CDR1 MNHEY, CDR2 SVGEGT. The CDR3 spells CASSYRAAGKENQPQHF. The CDR3 DNA reads TGTGCCAGCAGTTATCGGGCAGCGGGAAAGGAAAATCAGCCCCAGCATTTT.

The V call is TRBV6-5, the J call TRBJ1-6, with D perhaps matching TRBD1 (6 bases). CDR1 is MNHEY and CDR2 is SVGAGI in the germline V gene. The CDR3 length is 15 residues. V was trimmed by 7 bases and J by 7 bases, leaving 17 bases between them. CDR3 DNA: TGTGCCAGCACCCCAGCAGGGGTTTGGAATTCACCCCTCCACTTT. Translation gives CASTPAGVWNSPLHF.